This TCR beta chain comes out of a study of T cell responses to AZD1222 COVID-19 vaccine. Study-wide results and caveats: Spike-spanning, vaccine-associated CD4 TCRs were dominant at 160-218 and 743-854.

Assay: immunoSEQ multiplex PCR; the TCRdb copy retains only in-frame clones and omits some. The table lists about 140,000 clones, under 95% of them singletons, with 2.5% to 3% in the top ten. Germline CDR1 is MGHDK and CDR2 is SYGVNS. The CDR3 length is 14 residues. Trimming stripped 3 bases from V and 6 bases from J, with 14 bases between. About this clone: The target antigen is unknown.

The sequencing used peripheral blood, collected on day 0 of AZD1222 vaccination. This receptor was obtained from an adult in good health. V usage is TRBV25-1 and J usage is TRBJ1-2, with D possibly TRBD1 on 6 matching bases. The CDR3 sequence is CASSDHNRENGYTF. The CDR3 DNA reads as TGTGCCAGCAGTGATCATAACAGGGAAAATGGCTACACCTTC.